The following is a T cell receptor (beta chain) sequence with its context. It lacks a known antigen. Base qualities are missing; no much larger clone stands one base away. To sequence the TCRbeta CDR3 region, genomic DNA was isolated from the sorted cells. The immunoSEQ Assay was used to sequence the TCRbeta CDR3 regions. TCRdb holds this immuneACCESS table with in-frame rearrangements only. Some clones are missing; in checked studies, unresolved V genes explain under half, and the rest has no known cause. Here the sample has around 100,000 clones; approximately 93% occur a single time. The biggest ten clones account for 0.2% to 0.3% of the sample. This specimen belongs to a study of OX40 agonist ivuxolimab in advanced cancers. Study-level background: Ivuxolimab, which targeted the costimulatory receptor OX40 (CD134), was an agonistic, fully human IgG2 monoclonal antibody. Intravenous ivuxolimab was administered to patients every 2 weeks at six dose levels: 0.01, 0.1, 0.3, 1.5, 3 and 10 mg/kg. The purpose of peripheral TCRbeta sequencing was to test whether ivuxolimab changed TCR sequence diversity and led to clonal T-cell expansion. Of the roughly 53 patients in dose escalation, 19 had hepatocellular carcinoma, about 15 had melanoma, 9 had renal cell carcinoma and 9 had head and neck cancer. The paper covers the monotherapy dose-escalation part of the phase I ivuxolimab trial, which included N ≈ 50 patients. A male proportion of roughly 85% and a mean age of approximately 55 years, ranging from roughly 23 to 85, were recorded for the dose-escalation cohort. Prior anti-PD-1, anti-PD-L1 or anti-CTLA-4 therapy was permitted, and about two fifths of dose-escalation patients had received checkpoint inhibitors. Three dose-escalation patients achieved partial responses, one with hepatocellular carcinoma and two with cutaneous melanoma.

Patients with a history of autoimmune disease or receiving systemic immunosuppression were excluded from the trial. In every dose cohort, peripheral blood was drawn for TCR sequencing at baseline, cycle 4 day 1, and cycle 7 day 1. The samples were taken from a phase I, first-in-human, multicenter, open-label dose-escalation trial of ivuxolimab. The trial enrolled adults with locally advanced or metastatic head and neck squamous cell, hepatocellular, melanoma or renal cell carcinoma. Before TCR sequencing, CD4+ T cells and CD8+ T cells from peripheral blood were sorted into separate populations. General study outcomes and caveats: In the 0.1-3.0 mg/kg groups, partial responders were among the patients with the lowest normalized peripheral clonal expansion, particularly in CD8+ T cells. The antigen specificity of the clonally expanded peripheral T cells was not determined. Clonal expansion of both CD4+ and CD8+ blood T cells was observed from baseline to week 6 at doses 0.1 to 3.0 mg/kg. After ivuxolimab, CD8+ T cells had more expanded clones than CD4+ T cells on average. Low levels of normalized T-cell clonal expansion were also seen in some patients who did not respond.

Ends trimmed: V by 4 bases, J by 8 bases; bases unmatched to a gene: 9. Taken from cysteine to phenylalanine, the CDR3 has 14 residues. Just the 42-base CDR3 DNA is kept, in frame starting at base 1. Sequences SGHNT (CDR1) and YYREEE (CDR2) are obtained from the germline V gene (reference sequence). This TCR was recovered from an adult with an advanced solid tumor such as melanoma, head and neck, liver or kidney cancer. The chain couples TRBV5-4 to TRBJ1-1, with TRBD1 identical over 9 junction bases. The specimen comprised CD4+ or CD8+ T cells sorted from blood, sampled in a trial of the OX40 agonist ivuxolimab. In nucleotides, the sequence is TGTGCCAGCAGCCTCGGGACAGGGAGGACGGAAGCTTTCTTT. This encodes CASSLGTGRTEAFF.